This TCR beta chain was sequenced in a study of T cells after yellow fever vaccination. In this sample, this clonotype turned up a few times. Its antigen is not identified. CDR1 and CDR2 (germline): SGHVS, FQNEAQ. Trimming removed 5 bases at V and 8 bases at J, with 12 bases between. CDR3 length equals 13 residues. From the 5' RACE reads, TCRdb called clonotypes with MiXCR, one entry per CDR3 protein. The table shows under 400,000 distinct CDR3 sequences, with around a tenth occurring only once. Study observations and caveats: By day 5 rather than day 15, the secondary response had peaked, though it was weaker.

This material consisted of PBMCs, taken on the day of the first yellow fever vaccination. The chain combines TRBV7-8 with TRBJ1-4, with D possibly TRBD1 on 5 matching bases. The receptor comes from a man younger than 35 who received the YFV17D yellow fever vaccine. CDR3 loop: CASSPQNREKLFF. In DNA, the CDR3 is TGTGCCAGCAGCCCTCAAAACAGGGAAAAACTGTTTTTT.